These 7 T cell receptor beta chains came from one sample sequenced in a study of T cells in Graves' hyperthyroidism and ophthalmopathy. Amplification yielded TCR beta CDR3 regions, with RNA transcripts as the source. TCR CDR3 underwent first-round RT-PCR with the HTBI primer set. One entry per CDR3 protein, called by TCRdb with MiXCR from the multiplex PCR reads. Among about 570,000 distinct CDR3 sequences, about 45% were seen once, and the ten largest hold roughly 19%. The sample consisted of peripheral blood or thyroid tissue (not recorded which). The receptors shown here come from an adult woman with Graves' disease, either hyperthyroidism or ophthalmopathy (not recorded which).

The chain is built from TRBV28 and TRBJ2-7; 7 bases are a match to TRBD2. This CDR3 has 16 amino acids. Unmatched junction bases numbered 17, after V lost 7 bases and J lost 5 bases. The V gene's germline CDR1 is MDHEN and CDR2 SYDVKM. Here the CDR3 reads CASTLGGWRRSNEQYF. CDR3 nucleotide sequence: TGTGCCAGCACCCTCGGGGGGTGGAGGAGGAGTAACGAGCAGTACTTC.

V is TRBV7-8 and J is TRBJ1-3; D gene unclear. The length of the CDR3 is 8 residues. From germline, CDR1 is SGHVS and CDR2 FQNEAQ. The V end was cut by 5 bases, the J end by 12 bases, with 2 bases between. The CDR3 sequence is CASSDIYF. CDR3 nucleotides: TGTGCCAGCAGCGACATATATTTT.

This clonotype was seen more than once but under ten times. The chain recombines TRBV25-1 with TRBJ1-2, with D maybe TRBD1 (6 bases). Germline V gene sequence: CDR1 MGHDK, CDR2 SYGVNS. The CDR3 consists of 12 residues. V was pared by 2 bases and J by 8 bases, with 9 bases between. The CDR3 DNA sequence: TGTGCCAGCAGTGAAAGGGGGAAGGGCTACACCTTC. Its translation: CASSERGKGYTF.

The table lists this clonotype with many counts. This chain uses TRBV28 with TRBJ2-7; D remains unclear. The germline V and J ends were trimmed by 4 bases and 6 bases, with 7 bases remaining between them. Germline assignment: CDR1 MDHEN and CDR2 SYDVKM. The CDR3 extends over 11 amino acids. The chain's CDR3 is CASSSPPEQYF. As DNA, the CDR3 is TGTGCCAGCAGTTCCCCCCCCGAGCAGTACTTC.

The V and J genes are TRBV10-3 and TRBJ2-5; TRBD2 agrees at 8 bases. Germline V gene data show CDR1 as ENHRY and CDR2 as SYGVKD. This CDR3 has 14 amino acids. V shed 6 bases, J shed 0 bases, and the junction held 3 bases outside the gene matches. The CDR3, as DNA: TGTGCCATCAGACCGACTAGCGACCAAGAGACCCAGTACTTC. Protein sequence: CAIRPTSDQETQYF.

The rearrangement joins TRBV5-6 to TRBJ2-5, with D possibly TRBD2 on 5 matching bases. The ends were cut back, 1 base at V and 3 bases at J, with 10 bases in the middle. Looked up from germline, CDR1 is SGHDT and CDR2 is YYEEEE. The CDR3 spans 14 residues. The CDR3: CASSLNEGEETQYF. The CDR3 DNA sequence: TGTGCCAGCAGCTTGAACGAGGGAGAAGAGACCCAGTACTTC.

A remark on this clonotype: Mismatch with germline at one junction end may stem from a read error. The rearrangement links TRBV20-1 to TRBJ2-2; D unresolved. The CDR3 covers 14 residues. Per the germline V gene, CDR1 is DFQATT and CDR2 is SNEGSKA (reference sequence). CDR3 amino acids: CASMRLLNTGELFF. CDR3 sequence (DNA): TGTGCCAGTATGCGACTCCTGAACACCGGGGAGCTGTTTTTT.